This T cell receptor beta chain was obtained from a study of T cells in localized non-small cell lung cancer (dated by TCRdb to 2020 to 2022). Notes on the research overall: Comparing tumors with uninvolved tumor-adjacent lungs, the study looked at the T cell repertoires of about 240 patients with early-stage NSCLC. All 240 or so NSCLC patients in the cohort were treatment-naive and had localized lung tumors that were resected. Of the NSCLC patients, 129 were male and approximately 110 were female, and the mean age was approximately 66 years. Paper-wide results and their limitations: Higher blood T cell density associated with longer overall survival, while higher adjacent-lung clonality associated with shorter survival. Because multi-region tumor sequencing was not done, intratumor heterogeneity could not be ruled out. Because the study design was exploratory, TCR variables were selected using unadjusted p-values without false-discovery rate correction. A median of roughly 50 of the top 100 tumor clones turned up in the paired uninvolved adjacent lung, and 28 of those clones also ranked among the top 100 of that same adjacent lung. The highest T cell clonality was observed in uninvolved tumor-adjacent lung, where clonality exceeded that of tumor, suggesting that antigenic responses were more focused in uninvolved tumor-adjacent lung.

The CDR3 contains 12 residues, cysteine and phenylalanine counted. The read is trimmed to its CDR3 DNA, 36 bases read in frame from base 1. Per the germline V gene, MNHNS is the CDR1 and SASEGT is the CDR2. V and J lose 2 bases and 7 bases, and a span of 6 bases separates them. TCR beta CDR3 regions were sequenced from DNA using the immunoSEQ Assay. In the source study's methods: To compute T cell density, TCR beta template counts were normalized to usable DNA, which was estimated by amplifying housekeeping genes. The preseqR package was used to estimate richness by extrapolating to 400,000 templates for PBMC samples and to 120,000 templates for tissue samples. Clonality was defined by subtracting Pielou's evenness from one. Differential abundance testing on productive amino-acid clonotypes, with a minimum total count of 5 and an alpha of 0.1, was used to identify tissue-enriched TCRs. The Jaccard Index and the Morisita Overlap Index were used to measure how much the repertoires overlapped between compartments. TCR beta CDR3s were clustered by GLIPH together with public tetramer-defined viral CDR3s, and at least three viral sequences plus V-gene enrichment were required for viral motifs. The source is immuneACCESS, and TCRdb retained only in-frame sequences with V and J called. Part of the clones is not carried over; for the studies checked, unresolved V genes explain less than half of this, and the remainder is unexplained. From that table come the V and J calls and clone size; the DNA was used to work out D and trimming. For this sample there are about 64,000 clones; roughly 76% appear just once. Approximately 4.7% of the sample comes from the top ten.

This clone was observed a few times. There is no known antigen for this receptor. There are no base qualities to consult, and no much larger clone falls within one base. At diagnosis, tumor, uninvolved tumor-adjacent lung and peripheral blood were collected and then preserved as a mix of FFPE and fresh-frozen material. For TCR repertoire profiling, blood samples were analyzed as peripheral blood mononuclear cells. This sample comprised PBMCs, obtained before any cancer treatment. The TCR comes from a man aged 35 to 70 with stage II lung adenocarcinoma. The chain links TRBV6-1 with TRBJ1-5; there is no confident call for the D gene. The CDR3 reads as follows: CASSERAQPQHF. The bases read TGTGCCAGCAGTGAAAGGGCGCAGCCCCAGCATTTT.